This T cell receptor (beta chain) was captured by sequencing in a study of blood T cell repertoires in COVID-19. Study background: Researchers got acute and convalescent COVID-19 samples from the United States, Italy and Spain. From T cells, B-cell-depleted T cells, or PBMCs came the material, which was cDNA or gDNA.

In the original analysis: Reference gene primer amplification in the assay estimated nucleated cell counts. Assay: immunoSEQ multiplex PCR; the TCRdb copy retains only in-frame clones and omits some. Clonal size and the V and J genes are those of that table, whereas D and trimming came from the DNA. This sample has about 410,000 clones, with roughly 90% found just once. CDR3 length equals 15 residues. V lost 5 bases and J lost 4; bases outside the gene matches: 9. Germline loops: CDR1 SNHLY, CDR2 FYNNEI. The chain links TRBV2 to TRBJ2-7, with 9 bases that match TRBD1. This TCR was recovered from a woman under 40 with active or convalescent COVID-19. The sequenced sample was peripheral blood. The CDR3 loop reads CASSWGRDRVYEQYF. The DNA of the CDR3 is TGTGCCAGCAGTTGGGGTCGGGACAGGGTTTACGAGCAGTACTTC.